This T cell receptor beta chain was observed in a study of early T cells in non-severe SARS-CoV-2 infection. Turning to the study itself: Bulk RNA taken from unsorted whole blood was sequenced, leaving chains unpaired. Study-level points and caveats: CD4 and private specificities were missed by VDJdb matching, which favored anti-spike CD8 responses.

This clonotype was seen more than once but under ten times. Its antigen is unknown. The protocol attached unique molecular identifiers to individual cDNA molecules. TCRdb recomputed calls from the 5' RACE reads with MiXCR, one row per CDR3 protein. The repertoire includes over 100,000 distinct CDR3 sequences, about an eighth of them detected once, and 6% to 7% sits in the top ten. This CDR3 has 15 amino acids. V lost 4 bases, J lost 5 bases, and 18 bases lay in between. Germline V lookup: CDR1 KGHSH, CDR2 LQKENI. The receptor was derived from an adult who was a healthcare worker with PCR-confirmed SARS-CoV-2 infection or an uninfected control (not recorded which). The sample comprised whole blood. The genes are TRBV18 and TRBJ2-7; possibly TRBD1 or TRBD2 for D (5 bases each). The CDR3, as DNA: TGTGCCAGCTCACGATATCAGGGACGGCTAGACGAGCAGTACTTC. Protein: CASSRYQGRLDEQYF. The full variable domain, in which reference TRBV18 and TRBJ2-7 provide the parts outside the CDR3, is NAGVMQNPRHLVRRRGQEARLRCSPMKGHSHVYWYRQLPEEGLKFMVYLQKENIIDESGMPKERFSAEFPKEGPSILRIQQVVRGDSAAYFCASSRYQGRLDEQYFGPGTRLTVT.